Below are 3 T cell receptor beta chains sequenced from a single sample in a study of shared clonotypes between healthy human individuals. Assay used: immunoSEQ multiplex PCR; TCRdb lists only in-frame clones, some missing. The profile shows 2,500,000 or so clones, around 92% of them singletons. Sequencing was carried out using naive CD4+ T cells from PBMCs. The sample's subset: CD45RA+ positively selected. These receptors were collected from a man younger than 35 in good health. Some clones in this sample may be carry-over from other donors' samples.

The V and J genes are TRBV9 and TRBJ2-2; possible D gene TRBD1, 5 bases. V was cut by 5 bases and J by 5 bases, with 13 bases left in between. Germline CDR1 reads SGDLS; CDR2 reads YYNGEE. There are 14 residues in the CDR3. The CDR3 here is CASRVDTGTGELFF. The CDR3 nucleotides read TGTGCCAGCAGGGTGGACACAGGAACCGGGGAGCTGTTTTTT.

The CDR3 DNA sequence: TGTGCCAGCAGTTTCTACGAGCAGTACTTC. Translated: CASSFYEQYF. V is TRBV6-5 and J is TRBJ2-5, with D unclear. The J call is in doubt because the DNA end fits TRBJ2-7 better. The CDR3 is 10 residues long. CDR1 is MNHEY, CDR2 SVGAGI, per germline.

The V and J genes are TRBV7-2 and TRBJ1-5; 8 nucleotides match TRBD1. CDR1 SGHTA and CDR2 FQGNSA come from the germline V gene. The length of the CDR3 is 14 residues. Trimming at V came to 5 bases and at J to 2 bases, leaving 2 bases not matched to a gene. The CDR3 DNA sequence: TGTGCCAGCAGCCAGACAGGGGGCAATCAGCCCCAGCATTTT. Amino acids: CASSQTGGNQPQHF.